This is a list of T cell receptor beta chains from one sample in a study of graft-versus-host responses after intestinal transplantation. These receptors have no known antigen. Profiling relied on immunoSEQ multiplex PCR, and the TCRdb table lists in-frame clones only, not all of them. The profile shows 85,000 to 100,000 clones, around 90% of them singletons. The material sequenced was unstimulated CD8+ T cells sorted from spleen or lymph node cells, taken before transplant. The receptors were gathered from a human donor who was the organ donor for an intestinal transplant. CDR3s include the opening cysteine and the closing phenylalanine or tryptophan. Part of the rows lack a size; the others show once, few, many or a class for expanded clones.

v_call: TRBV14
j_call: TRBJ2-1
clone_size: -
cdr3_aa: CASSPIIGLAGVSEQFF

v_call: TRBV7-8
j_call: TRBJ2-5
clone_size: -
cdr3_aa: CASSYRLFQETQYF

v_call: TRBV25-1
j_call: TRBJ1-2
clone_size: -
cdr3_aa: CASSVGGGNYGYTF

v_call: TRBV2
j_call: TRBJ1-4
clone_size: -
cdr3_aa: CASSWGSGGNEKLFF

v_call: TRBV6-1
j_call: TRBJ1-1
clone_size: -
cdr3_aa: CASLARALNTEAFF

v_call: TRBV6-1
j_call: TRBJ2-3
clone_size: once
cdr3_aa: CASSELGDYGTDTQYF

v_call: TRBV28
j_call: TRBJ1-1
clone_size: -
cdr3_aa: CASSSLLRGSMNTEAFF

v_call: TRBV7-3
j_call: TRBJ2-1
clone_size: -
cdr3_aa: CASSWGGTSGLATGNEQFF

v_call: TRBV7-9
j_call: TRBJ1-5
clone_size: -
cdr3_aa: CASSPAGSNQPQHF

v_call: TRBV28
j_call: TRBJ1-2
clone_size: once
cdr3_aa: CASSLLSGGSGNYGYTF

v_call: TRBV7-8
j_call: TRBJ1-2
clone_size: -
cdr3_aa: CASRDRGQEGYTF

v_call: TRBV4-1
j_call: TRBJ1-2
clone_size: -
cdr3_aa: CASSSPSRRRNYGYTF

v_call: TRBV27
j_call: TRBJ2-3
clone_size: -
cdr3_aa: CASSLGQGVDTQYF

v_call: TRBV19
j_call: TRBJ1-1
clone_size: once
cdr3_aa: CASSFGGSNTEAFF

v_call: TRBV6-5
j_call: TRBJ2-7
clone_size: -
cdr3_aa: CASSYYGIGDYEQYF

v_call: TRBV28
j_call: TRBJ1-1
clone_size: once
cdr3_aa: CASSPGRTEAFF

v_call: TRBV21-1
j_call: TRBJ1-3
clone_size: -
cdr3_aa: CASSKARDTIYF

v_call: TRBV6-5
j_call: TRBJ2-2
clone_size: once
cdr3_aa: CASSYGTGGAGELFF

v_call: TRBV6-5
j_call: TRBJ2-7
clone_size: few
cdr3_aa: CASSPDFYEQYF

v_call: TRBV28
j_call: TRBJ1-1
clone_size: -
cdr3_aa: CASSLLAAMNTEAFF

v_call: TRBV29-1
j_call: TRBJ2-5
clone_size: -
cdr3_aa: CSAAEPMGQGQETQYF

v_call: TRBV10-2
j_call: TRBJ2-1
clone_size: -
cdr3_aa: CASSESLAGVYNEQFF

v_call: TRBV7-8
j_call: TRBJ2-7
clone_size: -
cdr3_aa: CASSLPGEGTSGTPDYEQYF

v_call: TRBV13
j_call: TRBJ2-7
clone_size: -
cdr3_aa: CASSSDRGSYEQYF

v_call: TRBV6-6
j_call: TRBJ2-7
clone_size: once
cdr3_aa: CASSFRGQGASYEQYF

v_call: TRBV4-1
j_call: TRBJ1-5
clone_size: -
cdr3_aa: CASSHRTGGSQPQHF

v_call: TRBV5-4
j_call: TRBJ2-5
clone_size: -
cdr3_aa: CASSFGRVLQETQYF

v_call: TRBV5-1
j_call: TRBJ2-1
clone_size: -
cdr3_aa: CASSSGEGGGNEQFF

v_call: TRBV29-1
j_call: TRBJ2-1
clone_size: once
cdr3_aa: CSVFHGVGSYNEQFF

v_call: TRBV29-1
j_call: TRBJ2-2
clone_size: few
cdr3_aa: CSVSSNTGELFF

v_call: TRBV6-1
j_call: TRBJ2-1
clone_size: -
cdr3_aa: CASSEGINYRYSSYNEQFF

v_call: TRBV7-8
j_call: TRBJ2-3
clone_size: -
cdr3_aa: CASRKAGRTDTQYF

v_call: TRBV12-5
j_call: TRBJ1-6
clone_size: -
cdr3_aa: CASGYTWGLSSYNSPLHF